This T cell receptor beta chain emerged from a study of cytomegalovirus exposure and HLA in healthy donors. Study-wide points: Presence/absence analyses rested on an assumption that sequencing depth was roughly uniform across donors.

The CDR3 spans 12 residues. Trimming shortened V by 6 bases and J by 9 bases, and 12 bases separated the two germline ends. Germline V gives CDR1 MNHNY, CDR2 SVGAGI (reference sequence). A multiplex PCR was run with 60 Vbeta primers and 13 Jbeta primers. TCRdb's table, derived via immunoSEQ multiplex PCR, lists solely in-frame clones and lacks some. The sample has some 130,000 clones; roughly 9.6% are singletons. This clone occurred a few times. Its antigen is still unknown. V and J are TRBV6-6 and TRBJ2-1, with a tentative D call TRBD2 (5 bases). This TCR was recovered from a woman aged 40 to 50 in good health and CMV-seropositive. Source material: PBMCs. DNA for the CDR3: TGTGCCAGCAGGGACCCCGGAGGTGAGCAGTTCTTC. Translation gives CASRDPGGEQFF.